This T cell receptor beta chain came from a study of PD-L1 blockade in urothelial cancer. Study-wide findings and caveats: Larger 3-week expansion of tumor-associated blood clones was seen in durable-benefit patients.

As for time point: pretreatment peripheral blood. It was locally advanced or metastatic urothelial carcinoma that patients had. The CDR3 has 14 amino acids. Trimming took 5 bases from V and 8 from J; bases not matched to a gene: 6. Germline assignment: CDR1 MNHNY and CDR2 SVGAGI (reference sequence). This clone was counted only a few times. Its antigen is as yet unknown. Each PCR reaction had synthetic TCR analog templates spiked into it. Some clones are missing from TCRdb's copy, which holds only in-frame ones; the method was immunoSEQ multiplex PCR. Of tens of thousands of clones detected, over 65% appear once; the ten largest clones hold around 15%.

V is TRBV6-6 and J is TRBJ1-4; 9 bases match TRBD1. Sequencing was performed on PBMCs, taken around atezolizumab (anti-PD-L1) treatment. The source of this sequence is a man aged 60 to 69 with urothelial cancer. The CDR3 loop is CASSKQGAEEKLFF. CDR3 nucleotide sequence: TGTGCCAGCAGTAAACAGGGGGCTGAGGAAAAACTGTTTTTT.